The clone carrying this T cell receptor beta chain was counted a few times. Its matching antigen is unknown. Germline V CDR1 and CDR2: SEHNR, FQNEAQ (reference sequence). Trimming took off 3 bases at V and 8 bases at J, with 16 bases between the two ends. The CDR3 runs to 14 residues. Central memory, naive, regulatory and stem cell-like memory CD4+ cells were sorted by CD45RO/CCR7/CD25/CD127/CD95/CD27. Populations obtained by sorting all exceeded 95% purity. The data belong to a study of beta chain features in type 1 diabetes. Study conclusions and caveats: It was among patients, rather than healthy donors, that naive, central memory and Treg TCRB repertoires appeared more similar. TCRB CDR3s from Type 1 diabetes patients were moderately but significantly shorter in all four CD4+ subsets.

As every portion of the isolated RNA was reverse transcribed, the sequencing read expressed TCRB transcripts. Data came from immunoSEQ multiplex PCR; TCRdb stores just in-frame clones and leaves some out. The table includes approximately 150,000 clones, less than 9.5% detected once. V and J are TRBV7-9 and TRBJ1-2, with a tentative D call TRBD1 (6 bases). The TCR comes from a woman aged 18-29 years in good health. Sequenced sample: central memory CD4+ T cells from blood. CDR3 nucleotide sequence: TGTGCCAGCAGCTTCGAAGGACAGTCGGGGGGCTACACCTTC. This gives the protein CASSFEGQSGGYTF.